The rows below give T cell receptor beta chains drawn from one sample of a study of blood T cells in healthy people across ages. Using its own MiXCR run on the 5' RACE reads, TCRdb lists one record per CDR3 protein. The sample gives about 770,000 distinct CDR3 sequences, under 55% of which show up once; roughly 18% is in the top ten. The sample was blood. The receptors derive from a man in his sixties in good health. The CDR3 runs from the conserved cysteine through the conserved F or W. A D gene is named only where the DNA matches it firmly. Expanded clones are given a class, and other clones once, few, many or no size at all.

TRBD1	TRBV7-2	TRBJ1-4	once	CASSLYGRGNRGPKSEKLFF	TGTGCCAGCAGCTTATACGGCAGGGGGAACAGGGGCCCAAAGAGTGAAAAACTGTTTTTT
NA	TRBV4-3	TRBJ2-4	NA	CASSQVTPREYF	TGCGCCAGCAGCCAAGTTACCCCCAGGGAGTACTTC
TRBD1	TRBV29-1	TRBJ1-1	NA	CSVPHRGGYDTEAFF	TGCAGCGTTCCCCACAGGGGGGGCTATGACACTGAAGCTTTCTTT
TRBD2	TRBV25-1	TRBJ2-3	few	CASSTSLGLAGSTDTQYF	TGTGCCAGCAGTACCTCCCTAGGACTAGCGGGGAGCACAGATACGCAGTATTTT
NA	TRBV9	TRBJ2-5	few	CASSVAGGVPETQYF	TGTGCCAGCAGCGTAGCCGGGGGTGTCCCAGAGACCCAGTACTTC
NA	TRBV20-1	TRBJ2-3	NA	CSARGDTVMDTQYF	TGCAGTGCTAGGGGGGACACCGTGATGGATACGCAGTATTTT
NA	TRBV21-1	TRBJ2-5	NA	CPKRDRVHETQYF	TGTCCCAAGCGGGACAGGGTCCATGAGACCCAGTACTTC
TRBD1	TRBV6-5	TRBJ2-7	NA	CASSWPGTGVHEQYF	TGTGCCAGCAGCTGGCCCGGGACAGGGGTCCACGAGCAGTACTTC
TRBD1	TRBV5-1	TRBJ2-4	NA	CASNFGVRDRGRKNIQYF	TGCGCCAGCAACTTTGGTGTCCGGGACAGGGGCCGCAAAAACATTCAGTACTTC
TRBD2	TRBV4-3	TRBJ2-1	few	CASSQDLGLAGNNEQFF	TGCGCCAGCAGCCAAGATCTGGGACTAGCGGGGAACAATGAGCAGTTCTTC
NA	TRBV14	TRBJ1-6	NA	CASSQRQFYNSPLHF	TGTGCCAGCAGCCAACGACAGTTTTATAATTCACCCCTCCACTTT
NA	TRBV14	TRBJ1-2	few	CASSQTAGTRYGYTF	TGTGCCAGCAGCCAAACCGCCGGGACCCGATATGGCTACACCTTC
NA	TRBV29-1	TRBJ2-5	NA	CSLATGFRETQYF	TGCAGCTTGGCAACAGGATTCAGGGAGACCCAGTACTTC
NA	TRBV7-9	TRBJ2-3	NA	CASSLRADLSTDTQYF	TGTGCCAGCAGCTTACGGGCGGACCTTAGCACAGATACGCAGTATTTT
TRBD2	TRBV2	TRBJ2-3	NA	CASRKSGGSSTDTQYF	TGTGCCAGCAGGAAAAGCGGGGGGTCTAGCACAGATACGCAGTATTTT
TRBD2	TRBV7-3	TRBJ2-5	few	CASSSGTSGGIETQYF	TGTGCCAGCAGCTCCGGGACTAGCGGGGGGATAGAGACCCAGTACTTC
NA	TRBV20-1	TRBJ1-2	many	CSVTTPTRSGYTF	TGCAGTGTTACCACCCCTACAAGATCTGGCTACACCTTC
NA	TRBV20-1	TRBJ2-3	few	CSARDGRGRTDTQYF	TGCAGTGCTAGAGACGGCAGGGGCAGGACAGATACGCAGTATTTT
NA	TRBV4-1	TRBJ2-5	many	CASSRGFEGQETQYF	TGCGCCAGCAGCCGGGGCTTCGAGGGCCAAGAGACCCAGTACTTC
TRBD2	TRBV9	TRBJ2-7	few	CASSPEGSGGVREQYF	TGTGCCAGCAGCCCCGAGGGGAGCGGGGGGGTTCGGGAGCAGTACTTC